This TCR beta chain comes out of a study of breast tumors, draining lymph nodes, adjacent tissues. General study results and limits: Tumors had less TCR diversity than lymph nodes, more than nontumor tissue. Luminal-like breast cancer showed significantly greater tumor-nontumor repertoire similarity than basal-like breast cancer did. The data were judged consistent with most tumor T cells coming from lymph node and expanding in tumor.

TCRdb ran MiXCR on the multiplex PCR reads and lists one entry per CDR3 protein. This sample has more than 250,000 distinct CDR3 sequences, with over 25% found just once. Samples came from axillary lymph nodes draining the breast cancer. Per germline, CDR1 DFQATT and CDR2 SNEGSKA (reference sequence). CDR3 length: 15 amino acids. The J segment lost 4 bases and the V segment lost 5 bases, leaving 11 bases of the junction unmatched. This clonotype has a count of ten or more. The target antigen is unknown. The TCR originated in a female donor with breast cancer. Some clones in this sample may be carry-over from other donors' samples. The sample comprised axillary lymph node tissue. The V and J genes are TRBV20-1 and TRBJ2-3; 8 nucleotides align to TRBD2. The DNA for the CDR3 is TGCAGTGCTGGGGGGAGCGGGAGAAGGGCAGATACGCAGTATTTT. Residues: CSAGGSGRRADTQYF.